This T cell receptor beta chain is drawn from a study of PD-L1 blockade in urothelial cancer. Study in general: Earlier, patients had received 0 to 3 chemotherapy regimens.

Sequencing was performed with immunoSEQ multiplex PCR; in TCRdb, only in-frame clones are kept and a portion is missing. The sample yields 15,000 to 20,000 clones, about nine tenths seen once. Per germline, CDR1 MDHEN and CDR2 SYDVKM. V lost 5 bases and J 5 bases, leaving 16 bases between the germline ends. This CDR3 region has 14 residues. This TCR was recovered from a man aged 45-65 years with urothelial cancer. The chain links TRBV28 to TRBJ2-7; unclear D gene. This material consisted of PBMCs, taken around atezolizumab (anti-PD-L1) treatment. CDR3 sequence reads: CASSIPGGANEQYF. The CDR3 DNA is TGTGCCAGCAGTATTCCCGGCGGCGCGAACGAGCAGTACTTC.